The sequence of this TCR beta chain was determined in a study of vaccination effects on CD4 cells after COVID-19 (dated by TCRdb to 2022 to 2024). Concerning the study at large: Participants received two doses of either the BNT162b2 or the mRNA-1273 mRNA SARS-CoV-2 vaccine. SARS-CoV-2 spike-specific CD4+ TCR repertoires were compared before and after mRNA vaccination in COVID-19 convalescent patients and in infection-naive vaccine recipients. Pre-vaccine samples from two convalescent patients were drawn 16 days and one week before the first dose, 142 and 148 days after COVID-19 diagnosis. Cultures from other donors in the study were sequenced using the Oncomine TCR Beta short-read assay on an Illumina iSeq 100. Altogether, 10 COVID-19 convalescent patients and a few SARS-CoV-2-naive healthy vaccine recipients made up the full study. Overall study results and their limits: The study was limited by a small number of convalescent patients, and early post-infection timepoints were lacking. At late post-vaccination timepoints, both infection-induced and vaccine-induced clones showed marked clonal contraction, consistent with waning T cell responses. For convalescent patients, new clones induced by the vaccine made up most of the post-vaccine spike-reactive repertoire, and these new clones were largely distinct from the clones induced by infection.

In the ViraFEST assay, PBMC were stimulated with viral peptide pools, and antigen-specific CD4+ T cell clonotypes were then identified by expansion using TCR sequencing. After less than eleven days of culture, CD4+ T cells were isolated with the EasySep CD4+ T cell isolation kit. Convalescent patients had PCR-confirmed SARS-CoV-2 infection between March and December 2020, before Alpha, Beta and Delta variants emerged in the United States. Each well held roughly 2 million PBMC cultured in IMDM containing approximately 5.3% human AB serum, about 10 IU/ml IL-2 and gentamicin, along with roughly 10 ug/ml peptides. Half of the culture medium was replaced with fresh IL-2-containing medium on days 3 and 7. Unless noted otherwise, every peptide stimulation condition was cultured in triplicate wells. PBMC were separated from whole blood using Ficoll-Paque Plus gradient centrifugation and were then either cryopreserved at -140C or used fresh. The QIAamp micro DNA kit was used to extract genomic DNA from the cultured CD4+ T cells.

The library was obtained by the immunoSEQ multiplex PCR assay. DNA from the cultured and isolated CD4+ T cells underwent TCR beta CDR3 sequencing. In the authors' own workflow: Non-productive TCR sequences were removed, reads were trimmed to the CDR3 region, and CDR3s of at least 7 amino acids were retained. The MANAFEST web app was used to pick out antigen-specific clonotypes by comparing their expansion in peptide wells with that in reference cultures. Positive clones required FDR<0.05 expansion versus reference and all other wells, odds ratio above 5, and frequency above 0.1% in two replicate wells. A clonotype was called cross-reactive if it was significantly expanded both in SARS-CoV-2 spike wells and in at least one common cold coronavirus spike condition. Using the stringdist R package, CDR3 similarity was measured by Levenshtein distance, and unrooted trees were constructed with ape in R 3.6.1. The immuneACCESS repertoire file appears here via TCRdb, limited to in-frame rearrangements. These files lack a portion of the clones; in checked studies, under half of the deficit traces to unresolved V genes, and the cause of the others is not known. The V and J calls and clone size come from that table; D and trimming were worked out from the DNA. The sample table contains about 45,000 clones; only one count was recorded for roughly four fifths of them. Together, the top ten hold 25% to 30% of the sample.

In its sample, this clone was seen a few times. The target of this receptor is not known. No much larger clone exists at a distance of one base, and base qualities are not known. The sample in question was CD4+ T cells from PBMCs cultured with a peptide pool, obtained before COVID-19 vaccination. The receptor's source is a human donor who had a prior SARS-CoV-2 infection.

The CDR3 is CASSRGGDPNRNYGYTF. The sequenced DNA: TGTGCCAGCAGTCGGGGAGGAGACCCGAACAGGAACTATGGCTACACCTTC. The sequence is built from TRBV27 and TRBJ1-2; a weak D assignment points to TRBD1 (5 bases agree). As encoded in the germline V gene (reference sequence), CDR1 is MNHEY while CDR2 is SMNVEV. Trimming takes 5 bases from V and 2 bases from J, and the germline ends sit 21 bases apart. From its cysteine to its phenylalanine, the CDR3 spans 17 amino acids. The kept DNA is CDR3 alone, 51 bases in frame from the first base.